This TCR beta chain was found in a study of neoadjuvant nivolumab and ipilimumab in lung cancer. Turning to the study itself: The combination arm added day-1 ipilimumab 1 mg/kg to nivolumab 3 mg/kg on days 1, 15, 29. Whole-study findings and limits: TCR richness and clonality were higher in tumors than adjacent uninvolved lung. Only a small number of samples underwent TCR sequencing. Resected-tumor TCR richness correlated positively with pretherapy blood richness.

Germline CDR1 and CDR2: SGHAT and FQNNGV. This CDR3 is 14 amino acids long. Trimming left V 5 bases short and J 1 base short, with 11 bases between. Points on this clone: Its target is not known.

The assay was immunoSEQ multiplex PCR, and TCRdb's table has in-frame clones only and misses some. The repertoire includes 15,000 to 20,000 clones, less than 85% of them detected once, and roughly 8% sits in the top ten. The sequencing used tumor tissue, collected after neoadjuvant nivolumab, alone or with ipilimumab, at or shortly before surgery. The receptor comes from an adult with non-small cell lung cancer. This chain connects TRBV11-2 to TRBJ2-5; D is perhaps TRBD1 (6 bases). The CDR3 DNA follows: TGTGCCAGCAGCATCGACAGGTCCCAAGAGACCCAGTACTTC. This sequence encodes CASSIDRSQETQYF.